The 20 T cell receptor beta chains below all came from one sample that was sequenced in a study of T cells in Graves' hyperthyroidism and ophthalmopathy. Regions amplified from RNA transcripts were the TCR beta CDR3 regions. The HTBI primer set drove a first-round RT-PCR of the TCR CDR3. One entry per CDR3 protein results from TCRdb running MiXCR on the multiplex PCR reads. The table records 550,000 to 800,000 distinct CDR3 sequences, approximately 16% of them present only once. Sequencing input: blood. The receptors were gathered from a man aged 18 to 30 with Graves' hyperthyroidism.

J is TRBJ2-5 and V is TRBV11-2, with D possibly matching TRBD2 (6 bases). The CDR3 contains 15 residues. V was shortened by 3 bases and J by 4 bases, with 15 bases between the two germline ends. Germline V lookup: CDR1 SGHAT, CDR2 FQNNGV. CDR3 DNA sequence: TGTGCCAGCAGCTTCGGTTTGCGGGAATCAGAGACCCAGTACTTC. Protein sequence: CASSFGLRESETQYF.

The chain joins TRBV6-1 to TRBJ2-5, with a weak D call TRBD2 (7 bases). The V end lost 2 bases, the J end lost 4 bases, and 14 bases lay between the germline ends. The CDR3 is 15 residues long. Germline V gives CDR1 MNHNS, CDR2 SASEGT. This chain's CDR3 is CASSESWGGGETQYF. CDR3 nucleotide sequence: TGTGCCAGCAGTGAATCATGGGGGGGCGGAGAGACCCAGTACTTC.

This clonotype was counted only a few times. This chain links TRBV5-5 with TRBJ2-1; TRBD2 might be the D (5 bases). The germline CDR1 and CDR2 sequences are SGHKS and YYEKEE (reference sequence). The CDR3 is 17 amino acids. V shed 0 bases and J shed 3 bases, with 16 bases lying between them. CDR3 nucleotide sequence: TGTGCCAGCAGCTTGGCGCAGCTTAATAGCGTCTACAATGAGCAGTTCTTC. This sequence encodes CASSLAQLNSVYNEQFF.

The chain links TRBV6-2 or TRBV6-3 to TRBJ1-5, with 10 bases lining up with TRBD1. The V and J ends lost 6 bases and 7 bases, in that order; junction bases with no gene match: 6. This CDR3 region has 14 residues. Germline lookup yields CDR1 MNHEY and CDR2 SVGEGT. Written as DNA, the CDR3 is TGTGCCAGCAGCAGCGGGACAGGGGAACAGCCCCAGCATTTT. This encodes CASSSGTGEQPQHF.

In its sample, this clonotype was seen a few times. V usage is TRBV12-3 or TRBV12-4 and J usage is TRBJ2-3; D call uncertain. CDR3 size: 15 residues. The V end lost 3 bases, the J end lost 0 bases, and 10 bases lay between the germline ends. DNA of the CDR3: TGTGCCAGCAGTTTTGGTCAGCTTAGCACAGATACGCAGTATTTT. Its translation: CASSFGQLSTDTQYF.

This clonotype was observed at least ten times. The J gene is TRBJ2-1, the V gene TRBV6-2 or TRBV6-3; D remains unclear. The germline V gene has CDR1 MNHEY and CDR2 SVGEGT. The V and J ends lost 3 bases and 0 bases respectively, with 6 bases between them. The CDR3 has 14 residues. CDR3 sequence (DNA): TGTGCCAGCAGTTATCGGAGCTCCTACAATGAGCAGTTCTTC. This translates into CASSYRSSYNEQFF.

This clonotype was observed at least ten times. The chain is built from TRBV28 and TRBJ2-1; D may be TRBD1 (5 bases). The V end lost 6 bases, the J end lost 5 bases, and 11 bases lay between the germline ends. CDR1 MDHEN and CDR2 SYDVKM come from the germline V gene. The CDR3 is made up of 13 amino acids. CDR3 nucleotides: TGTGCCAGCAGGATAGGGGCAGACAATGAGCAGTTCTTC. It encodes CASRIGADNEQFF. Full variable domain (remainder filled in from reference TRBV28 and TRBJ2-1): DVKVTQSSRYLVKRTGEKVFLECVQDMDHENMFWYRQDPGLGLRLIYFSYDVKMKEKGDIPEGYSVSREKKERFSLILESASTNQTSMYLCASRIGADNEQFFGPGTRLTVL.

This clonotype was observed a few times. As DNA, the CDR3 is TGTGCCAGCAGCGTTGGGACTACCCCCCGCACAGATACGCAGTATTTT. Residues: CASSVGTTPRTDTQYF. This rearrangement joins TRBV5-8 to TRBJ2-3, with 7 bases fitting TRBD2. The J segment lost 1 base and the V segment lost 4 bases, leaving 9 bases of the junction unmatched. Germline values: CDR1 SGHTS, CDR2 YDEGEE. The CDR3 spans 16 residues.

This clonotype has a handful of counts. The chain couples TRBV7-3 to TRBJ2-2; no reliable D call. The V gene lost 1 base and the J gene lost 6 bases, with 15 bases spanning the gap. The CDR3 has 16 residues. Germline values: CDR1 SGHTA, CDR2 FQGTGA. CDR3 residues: CASSLKGSLYAGELFF. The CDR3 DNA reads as TGTGCCAGCAGCTTAAAGGGTAGCTTGTACGCCGGGGAGCTGTTTTTT.

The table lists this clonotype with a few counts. The CDR3 is CASSSLDRVAEAFF. The DNA of the CDR3 is TGTGCCAGCAGTTCCCTCGACAGGGTAGCTGAAGCTTTCTTT. The chain couples TRBV27 to TRBJ1-1; 7 bases are shared with TRBD1. CDR3 length: 14 amino acids. CDR1 MNHEY and CDR2 SMNVEV come from the germline V gene (reference sequence). Germline trimming cut 4 bases from V and 6 bases from J; bases unmatched to any gene: 8.

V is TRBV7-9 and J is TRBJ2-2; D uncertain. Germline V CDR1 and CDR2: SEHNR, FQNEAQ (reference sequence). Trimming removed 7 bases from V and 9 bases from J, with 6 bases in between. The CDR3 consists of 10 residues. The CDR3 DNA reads TGTGCCAGCAAGGGTCGGGAGCTGTTTTTT. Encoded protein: CASKGRELFF.

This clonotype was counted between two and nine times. CDR3 coding DNA: TGTGCCAGCAGCCCCTCCGGGATGTCCTACAATGAGCAGTTCTTC. Protein product: CASSPSGMSYNEQFF. This chain uses TRBV11-2 with TRBJ2-1; D is perhaps TRBD2 (5 bases). Germline V gives CDR1 SGHAT, CDR2 FQNNGV. This CDR3 has 15 amino acids. Trimming removed 5 bases at V and 1 base at J, with 12 bases between.

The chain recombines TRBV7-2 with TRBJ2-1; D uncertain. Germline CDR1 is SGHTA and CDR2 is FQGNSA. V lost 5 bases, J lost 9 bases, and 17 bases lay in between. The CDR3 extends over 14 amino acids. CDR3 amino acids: CASSQSLPLGEQFF. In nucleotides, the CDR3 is TGTGCCAGCAGCCAGAGTTTACCCCTCGGTGAGCAGTTCTTC.

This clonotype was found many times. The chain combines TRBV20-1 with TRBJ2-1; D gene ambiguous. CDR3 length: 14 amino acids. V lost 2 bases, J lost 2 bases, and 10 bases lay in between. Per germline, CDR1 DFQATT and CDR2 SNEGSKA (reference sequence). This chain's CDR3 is CSARPLGPYNEQFF. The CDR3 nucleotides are TGCAGTGCTAGACCCCTCGGGCCCTACAATGAGCAGTTCTTC.

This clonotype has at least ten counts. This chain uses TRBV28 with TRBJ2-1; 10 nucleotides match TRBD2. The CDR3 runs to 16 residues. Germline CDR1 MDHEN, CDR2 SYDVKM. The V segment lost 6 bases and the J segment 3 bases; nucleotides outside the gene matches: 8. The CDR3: CASSQLLAGDYNEQFF. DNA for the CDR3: TGTGCCAGCAGCCAACTGCTAGCGGGGGACTACAATGAGCAGTTCTTC. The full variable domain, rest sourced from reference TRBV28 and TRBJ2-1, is DVKVTQSSRYLVKRTGEKVFLECVQDMDHENMFWYRQDPGLGLRLIYFSYDVKMKEKGDIPEGYSVSREKKERFSLILESASTNQTSMYLCASSQLLAGDYNEQFFGPGTRLTVL.

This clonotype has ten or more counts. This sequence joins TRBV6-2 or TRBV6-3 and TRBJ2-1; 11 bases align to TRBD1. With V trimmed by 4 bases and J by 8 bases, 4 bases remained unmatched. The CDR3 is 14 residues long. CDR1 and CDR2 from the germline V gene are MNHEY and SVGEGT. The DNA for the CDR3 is TGTGCCAGCAGTTGGGGACAGGGGGATCATGAGCAGTTCTTC. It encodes CASSWGQGDHEQFF.

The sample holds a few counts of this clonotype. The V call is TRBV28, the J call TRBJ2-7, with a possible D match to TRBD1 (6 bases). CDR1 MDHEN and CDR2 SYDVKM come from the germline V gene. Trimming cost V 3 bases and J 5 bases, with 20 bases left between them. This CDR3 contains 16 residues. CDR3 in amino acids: CASSFVGAVSRHEQYF. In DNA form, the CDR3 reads TGTGCCAGCAGTTTTGTGGGGGCAGTGTCGCGTCACGAGCAGTACTTC.

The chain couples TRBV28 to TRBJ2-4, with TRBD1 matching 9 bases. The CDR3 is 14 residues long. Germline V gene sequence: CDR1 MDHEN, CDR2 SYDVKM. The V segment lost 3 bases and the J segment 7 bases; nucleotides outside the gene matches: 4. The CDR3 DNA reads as TGTGCCAGCAGTTTCAGGGACAGGGCCAACATTCAGTACTTC. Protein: CASSFRDRANIQYF.

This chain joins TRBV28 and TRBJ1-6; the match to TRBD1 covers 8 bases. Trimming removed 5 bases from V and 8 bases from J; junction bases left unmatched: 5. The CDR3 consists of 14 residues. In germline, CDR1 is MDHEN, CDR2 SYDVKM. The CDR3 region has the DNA TGTGCCAGCAGTCTTGGACAGGGACATTCACCCCTCCACTTT. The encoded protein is CASSLGQGHSPLHF.

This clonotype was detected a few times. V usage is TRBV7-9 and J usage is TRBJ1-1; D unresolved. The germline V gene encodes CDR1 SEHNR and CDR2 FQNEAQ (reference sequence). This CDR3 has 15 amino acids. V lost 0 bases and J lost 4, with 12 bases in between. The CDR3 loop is CASSLAKGFGTEAFF. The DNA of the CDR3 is TGTGCCAGCAGCTTAGCGAAAGGTTTTGGCACTGAAGCTTTCTTT.